A selection of T cell receptor beta chains follows, all from one sample in a study of blood T cell repertoires in COVID-19. The protocol was immunoSEQ multiplex PCR, while the TCRdb copy is restricted to in-frame clones and leaves out a portion. The table lists roughly 440,000 clones, approximately 88% of them singletons. The sample taken for sequencing was peripheral blood. The receptors originated from a woman aged 45-60 years with COVID-19, enrolled during active disease. Each CDR3 is given with its conserved first and last residue. Each record gives: clone size, J gene, D gene, V gene, CDR3 DNA, CDR3 protein. The D gene is left open where the match is weak. Size is stated for part of the rows, as once, few or many counts, or as a class when the clone is expanded.

>once|TRBJ1-5|TRBD1|TRBV5-1
TGCGCCAGCAGCTTGACAGGGGAGAGATCTCAGCCCCAGCATTTT
CASSLTGERSQPQHF
>-|TRBJ2-4|TRBD2|TRBV3-1/TRBV3-2
TGTGCCAGCAGCCAAACGGATATAGCGGGGCTAGCCAAAAACATTCAGTACTTC
CASSQTDIAGLAKNIQYF
>-|TRBJ2-5|-|TRBV11-2
TGTGCCAGCAGCTTAGGGTGGGGGGACCAAGAGACCCAGTACTTC
CASSLGWGDQETQYF
>-|TRBJ2-3|TRBD1|TRBV5-4
TGTGCCAGCAGCTTGCGACAGGGGGACGGAGATACGCAGTATTTT
CASSLRQGDGDTQYF
>few|TRBJ2-7|TRBD1|TRBV5-8
TGTGCCAGCAGCGATGGGGACAGGATATTCTACGAGCAGTACTTC
CASSDGDRIFYEQYF
>-|TRBJ1-2|-|TRBV11-2
TGTGCCAGCAGCCAGGGTCCATTTTATGGCTACACCTTC
CASSQGPFYGYTF
>once|TRBJ2-1|TRBD1|TRBV2
TGTGCCAGCAGTCAGGACAGGGGCCCCTACAATGAGCAGTTCTTC
CASSQDRGPYNEQFF
>-|TRBJ2-7|TRBD1|TRBV6-6
TGTGCCAGCAGTTACGGACAGGGGATATCCTACGAGCAGTACTTC
CASSYGQGISYEQYF
>-|TRBJ1-1|TRBD1|TRBV2
TGTGCCAGCATACGAAGCCCCAGGACAGGGACACGCGAGGCTTTCTTT
CASIRSPRTGTREAFF
>-|TRBJ2-6|-|TRBV6-5
TGTGCCAGCAGTCATTCTGGGGCCAACGTCCTGACTTTC
CASSHSGANVLTF
>-|TRBJ1-1|-|TRBV12-3/TRBV12-4
TGTGCCAGCAGGGGGCCCAACACTGAAGCTTTCTTT
CASRGPNTEAFF
>-|TRBJ1-4|TRBD1|TRBV19
TGTGCCCCACTCAACAAGGCAGGGGGTGATGAAAAACTGTTTTTT
CAPLNKAGGDEKLFF
>-|TRBJ2-7|-|TRBV5-1
TGCGCCAGCAGCTTGGGGGCCAATTCCTACGAGCAGTACTTC
CASSLGANSYEQYF
>few|TRBJ1-1|TRBD1|TRBV5-8
TGTGCCAGCAGCCCGGACAGGGGGGTCATGAACACTGAAGCTTTCTTT
CASSPDRGVMNTEAFF
>-|TRBJ2-7|-|TRBV28
TGTGCCAGCAGTTTAAAAGGGGACGAGCAGTACTTC
CASSLKGDEQYF
>-|TRBJ1-1|TRBD1|TRBV7-8
TGTGCCAGCAGCTTAGGTAGGGGGCCGAACACTGAAGCTTTCTTT
CASSLGRGPNTEAFF
>-|TRBJ2-2|TRBD2|TRBV5-4
TGTGCCAGCAGCTCCCCGGGACTAGCGGGGGTTAACACCGGGGAGCTGTTTTTT
CASSSPGLAGVNTGELFF
>few|TRBJ2-7|TRBD1|TRBV6-5
TGTGCCAGCAGTCGCCCCGGACAGGACTCCTACGAGCAGTACTTC
CASSRPGQDSYEQYF
>-|TRBJ1-2|TRBD1|TRBV11-2
TGTGCCAGCAGTCGACAGGGAGGAAGATATGGCTACACCTTC
CASSRQGGRYGYTF
>once|TRBJ1-2|TRBD1|TRBV7-9
TGTGCCAGCAGCTTAGCGTTGGGGCAGGGGGGCAGTGGCTACACCTTC
CASSLALGQGGSGYTF
>-|TRBJ1-2|-|TRBV12-3/TRBV12-4
TGTGCCAGCAGTCAAACAGTCAACTATGGCTACACCTTC
CASSQTVNYGYTF
>-|TRBJ2-1|-|TRBV5-1
TGCGCCAGCAGCTTGGCCGGGGACTTACCGTTCTTC
CASSLAGDLPFF
>-|TRBJ1-2|TRBD1|TRBV2
TGTGCCAGCAGTGTGGACAGGGGTAACTATGGCTACACCTTC
CASSVDRGNYGYTF
>-|TRBJ2-3|TRBD2|TRBV24-1
TGTGCCACCAGTGATCAAGCGGGGGGCCCAGATACGCAGTATTTT
CATSDQAGGPDTQYF
>-|TRBJ1-2|-|TRBV20-1
TGCAGTGCTAGCCGGAGCTATGGCTACACCTTC
CSASRSYGYTF
>-|TRBJ1-2|-|TRBV24-1
TGTGCCACCAGCGCGCTAGGCTATGGCTACACCTTC
CATSALGYGYTF
>few|TRBJ1-1|-|TRBV2
TGTGCCAGCAGTGAAGCGGGGAGAAACACTGAAGCTTTCTTT
CASSEAGRNTEAFF
>-|TRBJ1-2|-|TRBV5-6
TGTGCCAGCAGCTTTATTCGGCGAAGGGGGGTAGCGGGGTTCTACACCTTC
CASSFIRRRGVAGFYTF
>-|TRBJ2-7|-|TRBV14
TGTGCCAGCAGCCAAGATCAGTTCTACGAGCAGTACTTC
CASSQDQFYEQYF
>once|TRBJ2-3|TRBD1|TRBV12-5
TGTGCTAGTGGTTTGGACAGGGGGTACACAGATACGCAGTATTTT
CASGLDRGYTDTQYF
>-|TRBJ2-1|-|TRBV5-6
TGTGCCAGCAGCTTATTAGACAGGATGATAGGTGAGCAGTTCTTC
CASSLLDRMIGEQFF
>-|TRBJ1-2|-|TRBV3-1/TRBV3-2
TGTGCCAGCAGCCAAGATTGGGCTGGCTATGGCTACACCTTC
CASSQDWAGYGYTF
>-|TRBJ1-3|-|TRBV2
TGTGCCAGCAGTGAATCGGGAAACACCATATATTTT
CASSESGNTIYF
>-|TRBJ2-1|-|TRBV27
TGTGCCAGCAGAGGGTGGCGGGGAAGGTTCTTC
CASRGWRGRFF
>-|TRBJ1-3|TRBD1|TRBV30
TGTGCCTGCCAGGGGGTTACTGGAAACACCATATATTTT
CACQGVTGNTIYF
>-|TRBJ2-2|-|TRBV15
TGTGCCACCAGCAGAGATGCAAGCGGCGCCGGGGAGCTGTTTTTT
CATSRDASGAGELFF
>once|TRBJ2-2|TRBD2|TRBV7-9
TGTGCCAGCAGCCCCTCGGGGGGATTGATGAACACCGGGGAGCTGTTTTTT
CASSPSGGLMNTGELFF
>once|TRBJ1-1|TRBD1|TRBV11-2
TGTGCCAGCAGCTTTGATCGACAGGGATTTGAAGCTTTCTTT
CASSFDRQGFEAFF
>once|TRBJ2-5|TRBD2|TRBV7-7
TGTGCCAGCAAACCACTAGCGAACCAAGAGACCCAGTACTTC
CASKPLANQETQYF
>-|TRBJ1-2|-|TRBV24-1
TGTGCCACCAGTGACCCTCAGGGGTACACCTTC
CATSDPQGYTF
>-|TRBJ1-5|-|TRBV10-1
TGCGCCAGCAGTGAGTCGGGGCAGATTAATCAGCCCCAGCATTTT
CASSESGQINQPQHF
>-|TRBJ1-2|TRBD1|TRBV3-1/TRBV3-2
TGTGCCAGCAGCCAAGAACCCCGGGACAGCTATGGCTACACCTTC
CASSQEPRDSYGYTF
>-|TRBJ2-2|-|TRBV18
TGTGCCAGCTCACCCCCGGGACACCGATCGGCCGGGGAGCTGTTTTTT
CASSPPGHRSAGELFF
>-|TRBJ2-7|TRBD1|TRBV5-1
TGCGCCAGCAGCGTGGGACAGTCCTACGAGCAGTACTTC
CASSVGQSYEQYF
>-|TRBJ1-1|-|TRBV9
TGTGCCAGCAGTCCAGGGATGAACACTGAAGCTTTCTTT
CASSPGMNTEAFF
>-|TRBJ2-7|TRBD1|TRBV10-3
TGTGCCATCAGTGACCTACAGGGGTCCAGCTCCTACGAGCAGTACTTC
CAISDLQGSSSYEQYF
>once|TRBJ2-2|TRBD2|TRBV27
TGTGCCAGCAGACAACTCCTAGCGGGAGGGGGGGAGCTGTTTTTT
CASRQLLAGGGELFF
>-|TRBJ2-7|-|TRBV12-3/TRBV12-4
TGTGCCAGCAGACTAAGTGGGGAGCAGTACTTC
CASRLSGEQYF
>-|TRBJ2-6|TRBD1|TRBV2
TGTGCCAGCAGTGATGGACAGGGTGTATCTGGGGCCAACGTCCTGACTTTC
CASSDGQGVSGANVLTF
>-|TRBJ1-1|TRBD1|TRBV19
TGTGCCAGTAGTCGTACAGGGGGCGGTGAAGCTTTCTTT
CASSRTGGGEAFF